The rows below give T cell receptor beta chains drawn from one sample of a study of cytomegalovirus exposure and HLA in healthy donors. Clones were sequenced by immunoSEQ multiplex PCR, and TCRdb holds only the in-frame ones, with some missing. The data show fewer than 150,000 clones, about three quarters seen once. The source material was PBMCs. Source of these receptors: a man aged 40-50 years in good health and CMV-seropositive. Both conserved end residues are trimmed from each CDR3. Fields, in order: J gene, V gene, CDR3 protein.

J gene: TRBJ1-1
V gene: TRBV6-5
CDR3 protein: ASSFARGLYTEAF

J gene: TRBJ1-1
V gene: TRBV19
CDR3 protein: ATEGRPNTEAF

J gene: TRBJ2-3
V gene: TRBV4-2
CDR3 protein: ASSGQETDTQY

J gene: TRBJ2-1
V gene: TRBV5-1
CDR3 protein: ASSSPGLYNEQF

J gene: TRBJ2-5
V gene: TRBV15
CDR3 protein: ATSRDKPSPPY

J gene: TRBJ2-7
V gene: TRBV27
CDR3 protein: ASSFRGNYEQY

J gene: TRBJ2-3
V gene: TRBV29-1
CDR3 protein: SVGQASSTDTQY

J gene: TRBJ2-5
V gene: TRBV5-1
CDR3 protein: ASSRDRQETQY

J gene: TRBJ1-2
V gene: TRBV5-6
CDR3 protein: ASSFKTGANYGYT

J gene: TRBJ2-2
V gene: TRBV19
CDR3 protein: ASSIREYTPNTGELF

J gene: TRBJ2-7
V gene: TRBV5-6
CDR3 protein: ASSLAHHRSADEQY

J gene: TRBJ1-2
V gene: TRBV29-1
CDR3 protein: SVEGGTGYGYT

J gene: TRBJ2-7
V gene: TRBV19
CDR3 protein: ASTFQAEQY

J gene: TRBJ1-2
V gene: TRBV28
CDR3 protein: ASSSGIYGYT

J gene: TRBJ2-3
V gene: TRBV28
CDR3 protein: ASSSPGTGIKRDTQY

J gene: TRBJ1-2
V gene: TRBV11-2
CDR3 protein: ASAGTWGGYT

J gene: TRBJ1-1
V gene: TRBV7-9
CDR3 protein: ASRLGQGNTEAF

J gene: TRBJ1-2
V gene: TRBV29-1
CDR3 protein: SVGGENDGYT

J gene: TRBJ1-1
V gene: TRBV27
CDR3 protein: ASSLSTGGSTEAF

J gene: TRBJ1-4
V gene: TRBV6-1
CDR3 protein: ASSEAQGAPWEKLF

J gene: TRBJ2-7
V gene: TRBV18
CDR3 protein: ASSTGGLAGREQY

J gene: TRBJ1-2
V gene: TRBV6-5
CDR3 protein: ASRVLGQGAGGYT

J gene: TRBJ1-2
V gene: TRBV18
CDR3 protein: ASSPREGTGDGYT

J gene: TRBJ1-1
V gene: TRBV7-8
CDR3 protein: ASSLLSPRGNTEAF

J gene: TRBJ2-4
V gene: TRBV9
CDR3 protein: ASSFSAKNIQY

J gene: TRBJ2-7
V gene: TRBV15
CDR3 protein: ATSRDPFYEQY

J gene: TRBJ2-5
V gene: TRBV7-9
CDR3 protein: ASSRDYPQETQY

J gene: TRBJ2-7
V gene: TRBV5-1
CDR3 protein: ASSSGTGASYEQY

J gene: TRBJ2-1
V gene: TRBV6-1
CDR3 protein: ASKSSGWSYNEQF

J gene: TRBJ2-3
V gene: TRBV7-8
CDR3 protein: ASRQGDTPTDTQY

J gene: TRBJ2-5
V gene: TRBV6-6
CDR3 protein: ALGGNRGETQY

J gene: TRBJ1-4
V gene: TRBV7-2
CDR3 protein: ASTGGMGRREKLF

J gene: TRBJ2-1
V gene: TRBV7-2
CDR3 protein: ASSLTSGNNYNEQF

J gene: TRBJ2-2
V gene: TRBV7-6
CDR3 protein: ASSRDLPGELF

J gene: TRBJ2-3
V gene: TRBV2
CDR3 protein: ASSGGRGGENTQY

J gene: TRBJ2-2
V gene: TRBV4-1
CDR3 protein: ASSLPGGELF

J gene: TRBJ1-4
V gene: TRBV11-3
CDR3 protein: ASSLAGQLNEKLF

J gene: TRBJ2-7
V gene: TRBV4-2
CDR3 protein: ASSQDDSGRVSYEQY

J gene: TRBJ2-7
V gene: TRBV27
CDR3 protein: ASRGRDSFFYEQY

J gene: TRBJ2-3
V gene: TRBV6-5
CDR3 protein: ASSYSSREGTDTQY

J gene: TRBJ2-3
V gene: TRBV2
CDR3 protein: ASSEGTGRGDTQY

J gene: TRBJ1-1
V gene: TRBV5-1
CDR3 protein: ASSLEAGLNTEAF

J gene: TRBJ2-3
V gene: TRBV7-2
CDR3 protein: ASSLTGQGGTDTQY

J gene: TRBJ2-1
V gene: TRBV10-1
CDR3 protein: ASSGTGTANNEQF

J gene: TRBJ1-1
V gene: TRBV7-8
CDR3 protein: ASSLVSQVHAMNTEAF